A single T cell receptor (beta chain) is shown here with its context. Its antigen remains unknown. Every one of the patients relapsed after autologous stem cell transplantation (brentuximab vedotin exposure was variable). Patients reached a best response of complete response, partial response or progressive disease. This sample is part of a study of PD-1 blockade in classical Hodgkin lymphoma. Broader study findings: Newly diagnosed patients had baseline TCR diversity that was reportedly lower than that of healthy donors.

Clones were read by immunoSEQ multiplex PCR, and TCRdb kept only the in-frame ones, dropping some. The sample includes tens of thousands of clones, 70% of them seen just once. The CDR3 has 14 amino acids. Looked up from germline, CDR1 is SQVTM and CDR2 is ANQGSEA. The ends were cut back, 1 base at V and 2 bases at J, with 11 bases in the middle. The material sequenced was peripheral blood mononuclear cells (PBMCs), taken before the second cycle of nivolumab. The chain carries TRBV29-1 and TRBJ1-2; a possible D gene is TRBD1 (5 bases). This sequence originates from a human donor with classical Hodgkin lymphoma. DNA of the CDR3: TGCAGCGTTGAAGTTCGCGAGGGGAACTATGGCTACACCTTC. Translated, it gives CSVEVREGNYGYTF.